The 25 T cell receptor beta chains listed next were all sequenced from one sample in a study of CD8+CD57+ T cells in acquired aplastic anemia. TCR beta VDJ combinations and CDR3 sequences were profiled from genomic DNA. TCRdb reprocessed the reads with MiXCR, giving one entry per CDR3 protein. Of hundreds of thousands of distinct CDR3 sequences detected, under 80% appear once; the ten largest clones hold 4%. Sequencing used sorted CD4+, CD8+, or CD8+CD57+ T cells (not recorded which) from PBMCs. The receptors shown here come from a human donor in good health, serving as a control.

This chain joins TRBV5-6 and TRBJ2-1; D ambiguous. From germline, CDR1 is SGHDT and CDR2 YYEEEE. The CDR3 extends over 14 amino acids. Trimming stripped 2 bases from V and 4 bases from J, with 10 bases between. This CDR3 reads CASSLNGPYNEQFF. CDR3 DNA: TGTGCCAGCAGCTTAAATGGTCCTTACAATGAGCAGTTCTTC.

This clonotype was seen only a few times. The V and J genes are TRBV7-9 and TRBJ1-1; D is unclear. The length of the CDR3 is 13 residues. Germline lookup yields CDR1 SEHNR and CDR2 FQNEAQ (reference sequence). Trimming removed 0 bases from V and 5 bases from J, with 7 bases in between. The CDR3 bases are TGTGCCAGCAGCTTAGCAGCGCCGACTGAAGCTTTCTTT. Residues: CASSLAAPTEAFF.

A note on this clonotype: A much more abundant neighbour one base away suggests this may be a read error. This chain links TRBV6-5 with TRBJ1-4, with 7 nucleotides matching TRBD1. The J segment lost 10 bases and the V segment lost 7 bases, leaving 9 bases of the junction unmatched. This CDR3 is 13 amino acids long. Germline V gene sequence: CDR1 MNHEY, CDR2 SVGAGI. CDR3: CASTRGLMGKLFF. Written as DNA, the CDR3 is TGTGCCAGCACCAGGGGGTTAATGGGAAAACTGTTTTTT.

The rearrangement links TRBV25-1 to TRBJ2-7; 9 nucleotides line up with TRBD1. The V gene's germline CDR1 is MGHDK and CDR2 SYGVNS. This CDR3 spans 14 amino acids. The V segment lost 4 bases and the J segment 5 bases; nucleotides outside the gene matches: 6. CDR3 protein: CASSARTGEHEQYF. The DNA of the CDR3 is TGTGCCAGCAGTGCCCGGACAGGGGAACACGAGCAGTACTTC.

This chain joins TRBV7-2 and TRBJ2-3, with TRBD1 as a possible D gene (6 bases). The J call is doubtful: the DNA matches TRBJ1-4 better. Germline CDR1 reads SGHTA; CDR2 reads FQGNSA. CDR3 size: 14 residues. The CDR3 nucleotides are TGTGCCAGCAGCCCCGGACAGACTGGGGGAACACTGTTTTTT. Residues: CASSPGQTGGTLFF.

The chain joins TRBV7-9 to TRBJ2-6; the D gene is possibly TRBD2 (5 bases). Trimming pared 5 bases from V and 19 bases from J, leaving 27 bases between. From germline, CDR1 is SEHNR and CDR2 FQNEAQ (reference sequence). CDR3 length equals 15 residues. The CDR3: CASSLTLVEAHDFTF. DNA for the CDR3: TGTGCCAGCAGCCTGACCTTGGTGGAGGCCCACGACTTCACTTTC. Combining the CDR3 with reference TRBV7-9 and TRBJ2-6 gives the whole variable domain DTGVSQNPRHKITKRGQNVTFRCDPISEHNRLYWYRQTLGQGPEFLTYFQNEAQLEKSRLLSDRFSAERPKGSFSTLEIQRTEQGDSAMYLCASSLTLVEAHDFTFGAGSRLTVL.

The rearrangement joins TRBV19 to TRBJ2-7; D unclear. The CDR3 is 13 amino acids. The V end lost 0 bases, the J end lost 6 bases, and 9 bases lay between the germline ends. Germline V gives CDR1 LNHDA, CDR2 SQIVND (reference sequence). The CDR3 sequence: CASSIDRIGEQYF. For the CDR3, the DNA is TGTGCCAGTAGTATAGATCGCATAGGCGAGCAGTACTTC.

The V gene is TRBV5-1, the J gene TRBJ1-4; unclear D gene. Germline-derived CDR1 and CDR2 are SGHRS and YFSETQ. Trimming took off 0 bases at V and 8 bases at J, with 14 bases between the two ends. This CDR3 spans 15 amino acids. The CDR3 is CASSLAVGSGEKLFF. DNA of the CDR3: TGCGCCAGCAGCTTGGCGGTGGGAAGTGGGGAAAAACTGTTTTTT.

The chain recombines TRBV5-6 with TRBJ2-3; D call uncertain. The CDR3 runs 14 residues. Germline CDR1 SGHDT, CDR2 YYEEEE. The V end lost 4 bases, the J end lost 1 base, and 10 bases lay between the germline ends. DNA for the CDR3: TGTGCCAGCAGCCGGACCGGTCGCACAGATACGCAGTATTTT. This codes for CASSRTGRTDTQYF.

Remarks on this clonotype: Its ends do not fully match the called genes, so a read error is possible. The chain joins TRBV7-6 to TRBJ1-1, with D uncertain. The CDR3 has 14 amino acids. Germline-derived CDR1 and CDR2 are SGHVS and FNYEAQ. This CDR3 is CASSPYRGASEASF. Here the CDR3 DNA reads TGTGCCAGCAGCCCATACCGGGGAGCAAGTGAAGCTTCCTTT.

V is TRBV6-5 and J is TRBJ1-3; D remains ambiguous. Trimming shortened V by 3 bases and J by 3 bases, and 12 bases separated the two germline ends. CDR1 is MNHEY and CDR2 is SVGAGI in the germline V gene. There are 15 residues in the CDR3. The CDR3 DNA reads as TGTGCCAGCAGTTATCAGGCGGCAGATGGAAACACCATATATTTT. This codes for CASSYQAADGNTIYF.

Note on this clonotype: A read error is likely, as this CDR3 ends without the conserved phenylalanine or tryptophan. The V and J genes are TRBV10-3 and TRBJ1-6; D is ambiguous. The CDR3 has 15 residues. Germline CDR1 is ENHRY and CDR2 is SYGVKD. CDR3 bases: TGTGCCAGCAGTTCAACGGAGACGGCAAATTCACCCCTCCACATT. Translated: CASSSTETANSPLHI.

This clonotype was counted only a few times. The chain couples TRBV2 to TRBJ1-6; 7 nucleotides agree with TRBD1. The CDR3 contains 15 residues. Germline V gene data show CDR1 as SNHLY and CDR2 as FYNNEI. Trimming took 6 bases from V and 5 from J; bases not matched to a gene: 7. CDR3 sequence reads: CASRKGDSNNSPLHF. CDR3 nucleotide sequence: TGTGCCAGCAGGAAGGGGGACAGCAATAATTCACCCCTCCACTTT.

This CDR3 is CASSRDRATYEQYF. Written as DNA, the CDR3 is TGTGCCAGTAGTAGGGACAGGGCAACCTACGAGCAGTACTTC. The genes are TRBV19 and TRBJ2-7; 9 nucleotides agree with TRBD1. Germline assignment: CDR1 LNHDA and CDR2 SQIVND (reference sequence). There are 14 residues in the CDR3. V lost 4 bases to trimming and J lost 2 bases; unmatched junction nucleotides: 3.

Concerning this clonotype: A much larger clone differs by one base, so this may be a read error. The gene calls are TRBV27 and TRBJ1-2; D is ambiguous. This CDR3 comprises 13 residues. Germline CDR1 reads MNHEY; CDR2 reads SMNVEV (reference sequence). The germline V and J ends were trimmed by 4 bases and 0 bases, with 6 bases remaining between them. The CDR3 loop reads CASSSSANYGYTF. For the CDR3, the DNA is TGTGCCAGCAGTTCTTCCGCTAACTATGGCTACACCTTC.

As to this clonotype: At one end the junction does not follow the germline gene, possibly because of a read error. In nucleotides, the CDR3 is TGTGCCAGCAGCAGAGATCGGGCAGGGGGCAATGGCTACGCCTTC. Its protein is CASSRDRAGGNGYAF. The chain employs TRBV7-3 and TRBJ1-2; 8 bases fit TRBD1. Germline lookup yields CDR1 SGHTA and CDR2 FQGTGA. The CDR3 consists of 15 residues.

This clonotype was found once. The gene calls are TRBV3-1 and TRBJ1-5; 8 bases are a match to TRBD1. The CDR3 runs to 17 residues. V was pared by 9 bases and J by 5 bases, with 18 bases of the junction left unmatched. Germline lookup yields CDR1 LGHDT and CDR2 YNNKEL (reference sequence). The CDR3 sequence: CASGTGQAVRNDQPQHF. CDR3 DNA sequence: TGTGCCAGTGGAACGGGACAGGCGGTGCGAAACGATCAGCCCCAGCATTTT.

V gene TRBV7-2 combines with J gene TRBJ1-2; a weak D match, TRBD1 (6 bases). The CDR3 spans 14 residues. From germline, CDR1 is SGHTA and CDR2 FQGNSA. V lost 5 bases and J lost 5, with 15 bases in between. The CDR3 reads CASSAQGGHYGYTF. The CDR3 coding sequence is TGTGCCAGCAGCGCACAGGGTGGACATTATGGCTACACCTTC. Supplemented by reference TRBV7-2 and TRBJ1-2, the full variable domain reads GAGVSQSPSNKVTEKGKDVELRCDPISGHTALYWYRQSLGQGLEFLIYFQGNSAPDKSGLPSDRFSAERTGGSVSTLTIQRTQQEDSAVYLCASSAQGGHYGYTFGSGTRLTVV.

The J gene is TRBJ1-2, the V gene TRBV11-3; D is unresolved. Deletions cut 5 bases from V and 5 bases from J, with 12 bases between. This CDR3 is built from 13 residues. CDR1 is SGHNT and CDR2 is YENEEA in the germline V gene. In nucleotides, the CDR3 is TGTGCCAGCAGCCACCTAGACACGTATGGCTACACCTTC. It is translated as CASSHLDTYGYTF.

There are many counts of this clonotype. The chain has TRBV7-2 and TRBJ2-7; a possible D gene is TRBD1 (6 bases). V lost 1 base to trimming and J lost 6 bases, with 10 bases between them. The V gene's germline CDR1 is SGHTA and CDR2 FQGNSA. The CDR3 length is 13 residues. The DNA for the CDR3 is TGTGCCAGCAGCTTAGTGTCAGGGGTCGAGCAGTACTTC. It yields the protein CASSLVSGVEQYF.

This clonotype has more than one count but fewer than ten. This chain connects TRBV10-2 to TRBJ2-7; 10 positions agree with TRBD2. There are 14 residues in the CDR3. J lost 3 bases, V lost 7 bases, and 6 bases had no gene match. Germline values: CDR1 WSHSY, CDR2 SAAADI. CDR3 residues: CASKSGTSDYEQYF. For the CDR3, the DNA is TGCGCCAGCAAATCCGGGACTAGCGACTACGAGCAGTACTTC.

For this clonotype: An end of the junction differs from the germline gene, which may be a read error. CDR3 residues: CAGSRIDTQYF. CDR3 nucleotide sequence: TGTGCGGGGAGCAGGATAGATACGCAGTACTTT. This chain connects TRBV7-2 to TRBJ2-3; TRBD2 might be the D (5 bases). CDR1 and CDR2 from the germline V gene are SGHTA and FQGNSA. The CDR3 is 11 amino acids. Together with reference TRBV7-2 and TRBJ2-3, the CDR3 gives the full variable domain: GAGVSQSPSNKVTEKGKDVELRCDPISGHTALYWYRQSLGQGLEFLIYFQGNSAPDKSGLPSDRFSAERTGGSVSTLTIQRTQQEDSAVYLCAGSRIDTQYFGPGTRLTVL.

In the case of this clonotype: The CDR3 does not close with the conserved phenylalanine or tryptophan, likely indicating a read error. No DNA is shown, since the ends of the CDR3 on it are uncertain; the CDR3 is the one TCRdb lists. J is TRBJ1-1 and V is TRBV2. The CDR3 adds up to 16 amino acids, both ends counted. The V gene's germline CDR1 is SNHLY and CDR2 FYNNEI. The CDR3 loop reads CASTGRENTEAFFAQG.

Comment on this clonotype: The junction departs from germline at one end; a sequencing error may be responsible. The chain links TRBV7-2 to TRBJ1-1; weak D call: TRBD1 (5 bases). From germline, CDR1 is SGHTA and CDR2 FQGNSA. This CDR3 has 14 amino acids. The CDR3 loop is CASSLPTNGIGALF. The DNA of the CDR3 is TGTGCCAGCAGCTTACCGACTAACGGGATTGGGGCGTTGTTT.

Of note for this clonotype: Mismatch with germline at one junction end may stem from a read error. The J gene is TRBJ1-2, the V gene TRBV5-1; 9 nucleotides agree with TRBD1. There are 15 residues in the CDR3. The germline CDR1 and CDR2 sequences are SGHRS and YFSETQ. The CDR3 loop reads CATSPRDRVNYGYTF. The CDR3 bases are TGCGCCACCAGCCCTCGGGACAGGGTGAACTATGGCTACACCTTC.